This T cell receptor beta chain was found in a study of OX40 agonist ivuxolimab in advanced cancers. About the study: Partial responses were achieved by three patients, of whom one had hepatocellular carcinoma and two had cutaneous melanoma.

Concerning this clone: Its specificity is unknown.

Sequencing used immunoSEQ multiplex PCR; TCRdb keeps in-frame clones, though not all of them. The data hold approximately 78,000 clones, with 88% observed a single time. The study's findings and limits: What antigens the expanded peripheral T cells recognized was never established. Both CD4+ and CD8+ T cell populations in blood had undergone clonal expansion by week 6 at 0.1 to 3.0 mg/kg.

Germline lookup yields CDR1 SGHDT and CDR2 YYEEEE. The CDR3 runs 13 residues. Trimming left V 5 bases short and J 7 bases short, with 13 bases between. The TCR originated in an adult with an advanced solid tumor such as melanoma, head and neck, liver or kidney cancer. Sequenced here: CD4+ or CD8+ T cells sorted from blood, sampled in a trial of the OX40 agonist ivuxolimab. The V and J genes are TRBV5-6 and TRBJ2-1; TRBD2 is a possible D gene (6 bases). CDR3 DNA: TGTGCCAGCAGGATCACCGGGACTAATGAGCAGTTCTTC. It yields the protein CASRITGTNEQFF. Supplemented by reference TRBV5-6 and TRBJ2-1, the full variable domain reads DAGVTQSPTHLIKTRGQQVTLRCSPKSGHDTVSWYQQALGQGPQFIFQYYEEEERQRGNFPDRFSGHQFPNYSSELNVNALLLGDSALYLCASRITGTNEQFFGPGTRLTVL.